The 10 T cell receptor beta chains presented below share a single source sample, sequenced in a study of memory CD4+ T cells and cytomegalovirus serostatus. The sort gate was single viable CD3+CD4+CD8-CD45RO+ cells for memory CD4+ T cells. The repertoire was sequenced with immunoSEQ multiplex PCR; TCRdb's copy has only in-frame clones and lacks some. The sample yields 50,000 to 75,000 clones, 75% to 90% seen once. The sample consisted of memory CD4+ T cells from blood. The receptors were sampled from an adult in good health and CMV-seronegative.

The V call is TRBV5-1, the J call TRBJ2-7; D gene ambiguous. This CDR3 spans 14 amino acids. V gave up 3 bases and J gave up 0 bases, with 10 bases separating them. In germline, CDR1 is SGHRS, CDR2 YFSETQ. CDR3 sequence reads: CASSSGPSSYEQYF. Here the CDR3 DNA reads TGCGCCAGCAGCTCCGGTCCTAGCTCCTACGAGCAGTACTTC.

The CDR3 DNA reads as TGTGCCAGCAGCCCCGACAGGGACTACACCTTC. Translating it yields CASSPDRDYTF. The chain couples TRBV2 to TRBJ1-2, with TRBD1 identical over 7 bases. This CDR3 comprises 11 residues. Trimming cost V 6 bases and J 10 bases; bases outside gene matches: 5. Germline assignment: CDR1 SNHLY and CDR2 FYNNEI.

This clone was counted between two and nine times. The CDR3 sequence: CASRWARGRSDTQYF. The DNA for the CDR3 is TGTGCCAGCAGGTGGGCCAGGGGGCGCTCAGATACGCAGTATTTT. The chain couples TRBV6-6 to TRBJ2-3; 8 nucleotides align to TRBD1. V dropped 6 bases and J dropped 4; count of bases not matched to a gene: 9. Germline CDR1 and CDR2: MNHNY and SVGAGI (reference sequence). The CDR3 extends over 15 amino acids.

By sample fraction, this clone is medium-sized (0.01 to 0.1%). V gene TRBV2 combines with J gene TRBJ1-1; TRBD1 agrees at 8 bases. Germline assignment: CDR1 SNHLY and CDR2 FYNNEI. The V and J ends lost 7 bases and 1 base, in that order; junction bases with no gene match: 8. This CDR3 contains 15 residues. The chain's CDR3 is CASTQGAVRNTEAFF. CDR3 in DNA: TGTGCCAGCACCCAGGGGGCCGTTCGGAACACTGAAGCTTTCTTT. The variable domain in full, completed from reference TRBV2 and TRBJ1-1, reads EPEVTQTPSHQVTQMGQEVILRCVPISNHLYFYWYRQILGQKVEFLVSFYNNEISEKSEIFDDQFSVERPDGSNFTLKIRSTKLEDSAMYFCASTQGAVRNTEAFFGQGTRLTVV.

This sequence joins TRBV2 and TRBJ1-2; D perhaps matches TRBD1 (6 bases). V gave up 1 base and J gave up 4 bases, with 13 bases separating them. The length of the CDR3 is 15 residues. Germline lookup yields CDR1 SNHLY and CDR2 FYNNEI. The CDR3 coding sequence is TGTGCCAGCAGTGAAGACAGGGTGGAGGTCTATGGCTACACCTTC. Its translation: CASSEDRVEVYGYTF.

J is TRBJ2-7 and V is TRBV19; D is ambiguous. The CDR3 is 11 residues long. Germline assignment: CDR1 LNHDA and CDR2 SQIVND (reference sequence). V lost 5 bases and J 6 bases, leaving 8 bases between the germline ends. CDR3 bases: TGTGCCAGTAGTCTCGGGTTCGAGCAGTACTTC. Translated: CASSLGFEQYF.

The rearrangement joins TRBV6-4 to TRBJ1-6; weak D call: TRBD1 (6 bases). Germline CDR1 MRHNA, CDR2 SNTAGT. Deletions cut 5 bases from V and 7 bases from J, with 15 bases between. This CDR3 is 15 amino acids long. Here the CDR3 DNA reads TGTGCCAGCAGTCAGAACAGGGATCGCAATTCACCCCTCCACTTT. It translates to CASSQNRDRNSPLHF.

The CDR3 region is CASRTTLNGVYNEQFF. CDR3 DNA: TGTGCCAGCAGGACAACATTAAACGGCGTCTACAATGAGCAGTTCTTC. This chain links TRBV2 with TRBJ2-1; no clear D gene. The germline V gene encodes CDR1 SNHLY and CDR2 FYNNEI. Trimming left V 6 bases short and J 3 bases short, with 18 bases between. The CDR3 is 16 amino acids.

This clone was seen a handful of times. The CDR3, as DNA: TGTGCCAGCAGCTTGGGGCAGTCCCAAGCATATGGCTACACCTTC. This encodes CASSLGQSQAYGYTF. The rearrangement joins TRBV5-4 to TRBJ1-2; no firm D call. The CDR3 is 15 residues long. V shed 0 bases and J shed 5 bases, with 14 bases lying between them. Germline V lookup: CDR1 SGHNT, CDR2 YYREEE (reference sequence).

V usage is TRBV6-6 and J usage is TRBJ2-5; TRBD2 is a possible D gene (7 bases). CDR3 length: 16 amino acids. Germline V CDR1 and CDR2: MNHNY, SVGAGI (reference sequence). Between the trimmed V and J ends, which lost 0 bases and 2 bases, there was a span of 13 bases. Here the CDR3 reads CASSYSWGGGQETQYF. The CDR3 region has the DNA TGTGCCAGCAGTTACTCCTGGGGGGGCGGGCAAGAGACCCAGTACTTC.